This T cell receptor (beta chain) is drawn from a study of T cell responses to AZD1222 COVID-19 vaccine. Study-wide results and caveats: The span of vaccine-associated CD4 TCRs extended across spike, with dominance at 160-218 and 743-854.

As to this clone: Its cognate antigen is unknown.

Germline loops: CDR1 SGHNT, CDR2 YYREEE (reference sequence). CDR3 size: 13 residues. With 7 bases clipped from V and 5 bases from J, the junction kept 7 bases outside the gene matches. Sequencing used immunoSEQ multiplex PCR; TCRdb keeps in-frame clones, though not all of them. The sample has 100,000 or so clones, roughly 84% seen once; the top ten hold 5.6%. The material was peripheral blood, obtained 28 days after the second AZD1222 dose. This chain joins TRBV5-4 and TRBJ2-7; 9 bases match TRBD1. The sequence derives from an adult who received the AZD1222 COVID-19 vaccine. CDR3 protein: CASRGQGGDEQYF. The CDR3 coding sequence is TGTGCCAGCCGGGGACAGGGCGGCGACGAGCAGTACTTC.